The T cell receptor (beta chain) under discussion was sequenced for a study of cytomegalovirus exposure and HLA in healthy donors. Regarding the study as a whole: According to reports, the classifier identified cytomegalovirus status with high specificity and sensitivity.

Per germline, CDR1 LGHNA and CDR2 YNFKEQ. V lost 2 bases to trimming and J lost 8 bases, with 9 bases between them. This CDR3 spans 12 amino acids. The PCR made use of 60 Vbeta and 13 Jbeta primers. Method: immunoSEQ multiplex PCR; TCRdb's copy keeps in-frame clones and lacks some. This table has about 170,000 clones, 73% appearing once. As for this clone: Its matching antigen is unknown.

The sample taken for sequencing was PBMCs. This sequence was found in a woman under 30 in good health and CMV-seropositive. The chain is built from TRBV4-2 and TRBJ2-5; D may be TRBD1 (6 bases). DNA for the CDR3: TGTGCCAGCAGCCAACTAGGGGGAACCCAGTACTTC. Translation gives CASSQLGGTQYF.